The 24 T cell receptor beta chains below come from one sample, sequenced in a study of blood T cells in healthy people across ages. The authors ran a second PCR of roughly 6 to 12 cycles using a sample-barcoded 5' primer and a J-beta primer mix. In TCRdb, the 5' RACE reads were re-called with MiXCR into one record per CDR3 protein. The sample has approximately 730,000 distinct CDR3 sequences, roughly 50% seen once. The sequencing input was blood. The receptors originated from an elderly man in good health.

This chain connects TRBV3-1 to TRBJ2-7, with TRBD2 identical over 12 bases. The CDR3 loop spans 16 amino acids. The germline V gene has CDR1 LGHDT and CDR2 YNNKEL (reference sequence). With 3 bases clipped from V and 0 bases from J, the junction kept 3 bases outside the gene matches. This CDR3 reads CASSQRTSGTSYEQYF. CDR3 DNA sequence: TGTGCCAGCAGCCAGAGGACTAGCGGGACCTCCTACGAGCAGTACTTC.

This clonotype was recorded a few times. CDR3 in DNA: TGTGCCAGCAGGATAGCAGGGTTGAACACTGAAGCTTTCTTT. Translated, it gives CASRIAGLNTEAFF. The genes are TRBV2 and TRBJ1-1, with a possible D match to TRBD1 (5 bases). The V and J ends lost 6 bases and 0 bases respectively, with 11 bases between them. CDR1 is SNHLY and CDR2 is FYNNEI in the germline V gene. The CDR3 is 14 residues long.

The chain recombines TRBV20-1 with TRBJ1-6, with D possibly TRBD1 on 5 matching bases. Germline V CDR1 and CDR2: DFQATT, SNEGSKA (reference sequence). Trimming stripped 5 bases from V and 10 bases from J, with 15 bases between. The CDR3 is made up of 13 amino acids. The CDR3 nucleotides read TGCAGTGCTCTAGGGGAATTTGACTCACCCCTCCACTTT. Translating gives CSALGEFDSPLHF.

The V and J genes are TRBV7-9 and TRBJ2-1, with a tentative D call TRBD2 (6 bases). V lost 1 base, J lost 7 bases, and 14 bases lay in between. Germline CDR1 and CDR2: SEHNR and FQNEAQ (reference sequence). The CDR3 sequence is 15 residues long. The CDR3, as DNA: TGTGCCAGCAGCTTAGGGGCCGGAGGGGAAAATGAGCAGTTCTTC. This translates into CASSLGAGGENEQFF.

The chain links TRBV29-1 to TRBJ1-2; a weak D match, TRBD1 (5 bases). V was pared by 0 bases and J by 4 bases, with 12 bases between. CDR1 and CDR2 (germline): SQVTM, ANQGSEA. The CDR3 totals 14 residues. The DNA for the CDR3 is TGCAGCGTTGAAGATCCACAGGCCCCCTATGGCTACACCTTC. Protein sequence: CSVEDPQAPYGYTF. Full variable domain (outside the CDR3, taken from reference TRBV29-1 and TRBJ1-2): SAVISQKPSRDICQRGTSLTIQCQVDSQVTMMFWYRQQPGQSLTLIATANQGSEATYESGFVIDKFPISRPNLTFSTLTVSNMSPEDSSIYLCSVEDPQAPYGYTFGSGTRLTVV.

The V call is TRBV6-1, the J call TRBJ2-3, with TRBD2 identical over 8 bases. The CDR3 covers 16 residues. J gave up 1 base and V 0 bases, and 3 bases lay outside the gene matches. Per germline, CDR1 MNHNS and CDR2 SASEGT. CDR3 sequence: CASSEAKAGGTDTQYF. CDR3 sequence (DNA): TGTGCCAGCAGTGAAGCCAAAGCGGGAGGCACAGATACGCAGTATTTT.

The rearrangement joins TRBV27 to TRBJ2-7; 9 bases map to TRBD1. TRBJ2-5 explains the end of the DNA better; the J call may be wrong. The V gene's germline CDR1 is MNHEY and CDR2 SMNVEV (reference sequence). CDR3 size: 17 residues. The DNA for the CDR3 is TGTGCCAGCAGCCGAGGACAGGGGCGGGTAGCCTTTGGGACCCAGTACTTC. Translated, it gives CASSRGQGRVAFGTQYF.

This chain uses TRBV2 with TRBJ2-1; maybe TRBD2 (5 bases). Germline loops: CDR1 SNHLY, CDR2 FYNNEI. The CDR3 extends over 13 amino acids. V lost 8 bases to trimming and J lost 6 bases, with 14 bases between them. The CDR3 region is CASVWGEPNEQFF. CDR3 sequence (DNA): TGTGCCAGCGTGTGGGGAGAACCCAATGAGCAGTTCTTC. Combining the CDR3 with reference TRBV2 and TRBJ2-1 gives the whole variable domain EPEVTQTPSHQVTQMGQEVILRCVPISNHLYFYWYRQILGQKVEFLVSFYNNEISEKSEIFDDQFSVERPDGSNFTLKIRSTKLEDSAMYFCASVWGEPNEQFFGPGTRLTVL.

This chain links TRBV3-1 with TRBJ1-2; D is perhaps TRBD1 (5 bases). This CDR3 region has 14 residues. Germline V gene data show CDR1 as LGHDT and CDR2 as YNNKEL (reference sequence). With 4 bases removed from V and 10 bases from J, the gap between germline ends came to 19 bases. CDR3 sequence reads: CASSPRGTGDVYTF. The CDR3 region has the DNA TGTGCCAGCAGCCCCCGAGGAACCGGGGACGTCTACACCTTC.

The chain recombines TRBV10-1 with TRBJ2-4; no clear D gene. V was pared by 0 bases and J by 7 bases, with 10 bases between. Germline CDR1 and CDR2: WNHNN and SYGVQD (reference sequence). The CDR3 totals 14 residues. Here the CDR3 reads CASSESPGVNIQYF. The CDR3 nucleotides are TGCGCCAGCAGTGAGTCGCCCGGCGTGAACATTCAGTACTTC.

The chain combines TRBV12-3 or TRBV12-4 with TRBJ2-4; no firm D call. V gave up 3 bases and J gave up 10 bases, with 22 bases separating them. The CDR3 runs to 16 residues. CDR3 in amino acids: CASSFPSADLRGIQYF. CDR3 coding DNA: TGTGCCAGCAGTTTCCCCTCGGCGGACCTCCGAGGTATTCAGTACTTC.

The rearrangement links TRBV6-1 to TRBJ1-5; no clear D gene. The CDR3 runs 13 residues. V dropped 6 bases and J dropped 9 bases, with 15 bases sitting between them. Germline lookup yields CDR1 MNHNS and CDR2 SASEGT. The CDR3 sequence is CASRLDGLVPQHF. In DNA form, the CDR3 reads TGTGCCAGCAGATTGGACGGCCTGGTGCCCCAGCATTTT.

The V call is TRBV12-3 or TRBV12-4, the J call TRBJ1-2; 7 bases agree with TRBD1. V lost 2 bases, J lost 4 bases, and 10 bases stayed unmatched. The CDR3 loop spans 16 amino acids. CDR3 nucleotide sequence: TGTGCCAGCAGTTTACCTCGGAGGGCAGGGGGCTATGGCTACACCTTC. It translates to CASSLPRRAGGYGYTF.

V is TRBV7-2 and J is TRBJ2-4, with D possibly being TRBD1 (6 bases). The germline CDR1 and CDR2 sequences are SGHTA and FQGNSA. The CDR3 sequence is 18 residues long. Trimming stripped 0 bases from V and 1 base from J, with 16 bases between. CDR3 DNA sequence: TGTGCCAGCAGCTTAGCGGGGAACAGGGTTCAGGCCAAAAACATTCAGTACTTC. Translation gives CASSLAGNRVQAKNIQYF.

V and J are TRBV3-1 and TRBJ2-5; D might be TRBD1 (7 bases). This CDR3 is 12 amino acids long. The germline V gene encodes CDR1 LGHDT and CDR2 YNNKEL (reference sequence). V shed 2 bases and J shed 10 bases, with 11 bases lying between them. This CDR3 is CASSQQGGFQYF. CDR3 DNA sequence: TGTGCCAGCAGCCAACAGGGGGGATTCCAGTACTTC.

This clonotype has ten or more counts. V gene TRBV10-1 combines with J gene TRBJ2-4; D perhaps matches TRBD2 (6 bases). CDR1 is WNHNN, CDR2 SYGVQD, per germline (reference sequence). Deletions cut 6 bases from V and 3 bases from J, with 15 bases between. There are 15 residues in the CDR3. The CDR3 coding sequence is TGCGCCAGCAGGGGGGGACCGAACCACAAAAACATTCAGTACTTC. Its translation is CASRGGPNHKNIQYF.

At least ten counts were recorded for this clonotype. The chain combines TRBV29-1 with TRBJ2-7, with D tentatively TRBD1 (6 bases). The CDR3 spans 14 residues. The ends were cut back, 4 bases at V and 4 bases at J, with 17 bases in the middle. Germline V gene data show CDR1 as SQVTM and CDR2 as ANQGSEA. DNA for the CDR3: TGCAGCGTTGCGGGCTTGGGGGCCCCTTACGAGCAGTACTTC. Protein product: CSVAGLGAPYEQYF.

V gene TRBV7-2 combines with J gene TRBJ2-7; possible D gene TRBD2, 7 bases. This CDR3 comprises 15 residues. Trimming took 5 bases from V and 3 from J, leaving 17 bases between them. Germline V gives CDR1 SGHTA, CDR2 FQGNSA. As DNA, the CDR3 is TGTGCCAGCAGCCCCCAGGGAGGGGGTGGCTACGAGCAGTACTTC. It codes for CASSPQGGGGYEQYF. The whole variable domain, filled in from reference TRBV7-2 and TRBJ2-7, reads GAGVSQSPSNKVTEKGKDVELRCDPISGHTALYWYRQSLGQGLEFLIYFQGNSAPDKSGLPSDRFSAERTGGSVSTLTIQRTQQEDSAVYLCASSPQGGGGYEQYFGPGTRLTVT.

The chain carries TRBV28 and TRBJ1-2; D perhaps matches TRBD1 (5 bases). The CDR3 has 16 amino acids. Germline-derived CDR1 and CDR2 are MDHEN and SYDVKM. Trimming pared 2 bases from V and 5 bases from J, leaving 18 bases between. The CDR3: CASSLHPRGVVYGYTF. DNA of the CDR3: TGTGCCAGCAGTTTACACCCTAGGGGAGTGGTGTATGGCTACACCTTC.

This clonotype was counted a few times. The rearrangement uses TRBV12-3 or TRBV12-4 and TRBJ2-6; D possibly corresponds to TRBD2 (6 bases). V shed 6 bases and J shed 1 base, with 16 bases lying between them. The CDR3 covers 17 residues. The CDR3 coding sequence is TGTGCCAGCAGGACTAGTCCCGCTGGTTCTGGGGCCAACGTCCTGACTTTC. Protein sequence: CASRTSPAGSGANVLTF.

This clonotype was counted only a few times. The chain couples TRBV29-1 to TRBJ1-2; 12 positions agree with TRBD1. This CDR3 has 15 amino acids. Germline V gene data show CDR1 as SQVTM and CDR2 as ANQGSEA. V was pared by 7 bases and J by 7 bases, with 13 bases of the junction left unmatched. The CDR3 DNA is TGCAGCGCCGTCCTGGGACAGGGGGCGTTTTTTGGCTACACCTTC. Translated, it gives CSAVLGQGAFFGYTF.

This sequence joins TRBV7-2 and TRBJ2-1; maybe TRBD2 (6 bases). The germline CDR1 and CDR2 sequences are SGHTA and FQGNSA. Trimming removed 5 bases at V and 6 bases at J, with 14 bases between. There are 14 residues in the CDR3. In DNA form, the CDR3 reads TGTGCCAGCAGCACACGACTAGTCGGCAATGAGCAGTTCTTC. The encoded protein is CASSTRLVGNEQFF.

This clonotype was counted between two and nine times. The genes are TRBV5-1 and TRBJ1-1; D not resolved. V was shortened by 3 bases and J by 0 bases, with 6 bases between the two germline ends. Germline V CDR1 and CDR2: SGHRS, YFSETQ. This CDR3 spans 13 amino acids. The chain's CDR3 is CASSSSVNTEAFF. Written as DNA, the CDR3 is TGCGCCAGCAGCTCCTCAGTGAACACTGAAGCTTTCTTT.

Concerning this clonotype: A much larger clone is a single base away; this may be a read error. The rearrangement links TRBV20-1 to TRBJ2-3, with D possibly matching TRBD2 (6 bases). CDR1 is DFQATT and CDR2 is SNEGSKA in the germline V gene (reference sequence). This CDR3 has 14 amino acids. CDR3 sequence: CSARGLASTDTRYF. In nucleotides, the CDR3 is TGCAGTGCTAGAGGGCTAGCGAGCACAGATACGCGGTATTTT.